These 32 T cell receptor beta chains came from one sample sequenced in a study of regulatory T cells in long-lasting Graves disease. Construction of TCR beta libraries relied on iRepertoire HTBI primers and on Arm-PCR targeting CDR3 regions. TCRdb independently ran MiXCR on the multiplex PCR reads; one entry per CDR3 protein. The sample shows 420,000 or so distinct CDR3 sequences, about 15% of them seen only once. The time point here: newly diagnosed GD, antithyroid drugs for less than 3 months. PBMC-derived RNA was used for the TCR library. These data are also associated with another study on T cells in Graves' hyperthyroidism and ophthalmopathy.

The sample consisted of peripheral blood mononuclear cells (PBMCs), taken at new diagnosis, from a patient treated with antithyroid drugs. The receptors stem from a woman between 18 and 29 years old with Graves disease.

This clonotype was detected a few times. The chain is built from TRBV20-1 and TRBJ2-2; D could derive from TRBD1 or TRBD2 (5 bases each). Per the germline V gene, CDR1 is DFQATT and CDR2 is SNEGSKA (reference sequence). Trimming left V 3 bases short and J 5 bases short, with 19 bases between. The CDR3 has 16 amino acids. The CDR3 sequence is CSAREAGKTRTGELFF. The CDR3, as DNA: TGCAGTGCTAGGGAGGCAGGGAAGACAAGAACCGGGGAGCTGTTTTTT.

This clonotype was seen repeatedly, ten times or more. The genes are TRBV5-1 and TRBJ1-1; tentatively, D is TRBD1 (5 bases). The CDR3 spans 15 residues. V was pared by 4 bases and J by 4 bases, with 17 bases between. Germline-derived CDR1 and CDR2 are SGHRS and YFSETQ. DNA of the CDR3: TGCGCCAGCAGCCAACAAATGATGGGGCCCACTGAAGCTTTCTTT. The encoded protein is CASSQQMMGPTEAFF.

This clonotype showed up many times. This rearrangement joins TRBV12-3 or TRBV12-4 to TRBJ2-7; D unresolved. The V end was cut by 6 bases, the J end by 5 bases, with 11 bases between. The CDR3 is made up of 12 amino acids. For the CDR3, the DNA is TGTGCCAGCAGCCTAGGCCTGAACGAGCAGTACTTC. Translation: CASSLGLNEQYF.

This clonotype was counted between two and nine times. The chain recombines TRBV6-1 with TRBJ1-2; tentative D call: TRBD1 (5 bases). The CDR3 is made up of 11 amino acids. V was trimmed by 10 bases and J by 5 bases, leaving 11 bases between them. Germline loops: CDR1 MNHNS, CDR2 SASEGT. The CDR3 loop reads CATKTEYGYTF. CDR3 DNA: TGTGCCACCAAGACAGAGTATGGCTACACCTTC.

At least ten counts were recorded for this clonotype. V gene TRBV6-5 combines with J gene TRBJ2-4, with D perhaps TRBD1 or TRBD2 (5 bases each). Germline CDR1 and CDR2: MNHEY and SVGAGI. V shed 4 bases and J shed 3 bases, with 13 bases lying between them. This CDR3 is 15 amino acids long. CDR3 nucleotides: TGTGCCAGCAGTTTGATGGGACGGGACAAAAACATTCAGTACTTC. It encodes CASSLMGRDKNIQYF.

The chain combines TRBV5-1 with TRBJ2-2; weak D call: TRBD2 (6 bases). CDR1 is SGHRS and CDR2 is YFSETQ in the germline V gene. Trimming removed 5 bases from V and 7 bases from J, with 15 bases in between. The CDR3 length is 14 residues. The CDR3 sequence is CASRPGLSSGELFF. CDR3 nucleotides: TGCGCCAGCAGACCGGGACTGTCGAGCGGGGAGCTGTTTTTT. Looking up the rest from reference TRBV5-1 and TRBJ2-2 gives the full variable domain: KAGVTQTPRYLIKTRGQQVTLSCSPISGHRSVSWYQQTPGQGLQFLFEYFSETQRNKGNFPGRFSGRQFSNSRSEMNVSTLELGDSALYLCASRPGLSSGELFFGEGSRLTVL.

This clonotype was counted a few times. The chain has TRBV20-1 and TRBJ2-7; D unresolved. The germline V gene encodes CDR1 DFQATT and CDR2 SNEGSKA (reference sequence). The CDR3 totals 13 residues. V was shortened by 0 bases and J by 2 bases, with 8 bases between the two germline ends. CDR3 nucleotide sequence: TGCAGTGCTAGAGAGACCAATACCTACGAGCAGTACTTC. Translated, it gives CSARETNTYEQYF.

This clonotype was seen a handful of times. The J gene is TRBJ2-3, the V gene TRBV28, with TRBD2 identical over 9 bases. CDR3 size: 22 residues. The V gene end was trimmed by 7 bases and the J gene end by 4 bases; junction bases not matched to a gene: 30. Germline lookup yields CDR1 MDHEN and CDR2 SYDVKM. The CDR3 coding sequence is TGTGCCAGCACCCATAGTAGGGAGGGGCTAGCGGGAACCCTTGTTTTCCCAGATACGCAGTATTTT. Amino acids: CASTHSREGLAGTLVFPDTQYF.

The chain joins TRBV9 to TRBJ1-3; TRBD1 is a possible D gene (5 bases). Trimming removed 1 base from V and 1 base from J, with 9 bases in between. Germline CDR1 reads SGDLS; CDR2 reads YYNGEE. This CDR3 is 15 amino acids long. The CDR3 DNA follows: TGTGCCAGCAGCGTATACGGGGGTTCTGGAAACACCATATATTTT. This gives the protein CASSVYGGSGNTIYF.

This rearrangement joins TRBV6-5 to TRBJ2-2; a weak D match, TRBD1 (6 bases). Germline V gives CDR1 MNHEY, CDR2 SVGAGI. The CDR3 sequence is 14 residues long. Trimming stripped 0 bases from V and 6 bases from J, with 8 bases between. CDR3 DNA sequence: TGTGCCAGCAGTTACTCTCCAGGGGCCGGGGAGCTGTTTTTT. This translates into CASSYSPGAGELFF.

In this sample, this clonotype turned up a few times. The chain carries TRBV7-9 and TRBJ2-7; weak D call: TRBD2 (6 bases). This CDR3 contains 14 residues. Germline assignment: CDR1 SEHNR and CDR2 FQNEAQ (reference sequence). The V and J ends lost 5 bases and 5 bases respectively, with 16 bases between them. The CDR3 DNA is TGTGCCAGCAGCCTGGAGGGGACTGGGGACGAGCAGTACTTC. This translates into CASSLEGTGDEQYF.

There are a few counts of this clonotype. The chain joins TRBV28 to TRBJ2-3; D is tentatively TRBD1 or TRBD2 (5 bases each). Germline V gene sequence: CDR1 MDHEN, CDR2 SYDVKM. The V end was cut by 1 base, the J end by 3 bases, with 14 bases between. This CDR3 region has 16 residues. CDR3 nucleotide sequence: TGTGCCAGCAGTTTATCCCCCAGGGAGCTTACAGATACGCAGTATTTT. Translation: CASSLSPRELTDTQYF.

This chain links TRBV14 with TRBJ2-7, with D perhaps matching TRBD2 (5 bases). The ends were cut back, 1 base at V and 3 bases at J, with 22 bases in the middle. The CDR3 spans 18 residues. Germline V gene data show CDR1 as SGHDN and CDR2 as FVKESK. The CDR3 reads CASSQGGLSGSVNYEQYF. In nucleotides, the CDR3 is TGTGCCAGCAGCCAAGGAGGACTCTCGGGGTCGGTCAACTACGAGCAGTACTTC.

This clonotype was detected a few times. The chain carries TRBV3-1 and TRBJ2-2; D remains unclear. The CDR3 loop spans 15 amino acids. Deletions cut 4 bases from V and 3 bases from J, with 12 bases between. The germline V gene encodes CDR1 LGHDT and CDR2 YNNKEL (reference sequence). CDR3 residues: CASSRGLVDTGELFF. CDR3 in DNA: TGTGCCAGCAGCCGAGGCCTAGTGGACACCGGGGAGCTGTTTTTT.

A single count supports this clonotype. A much more abundant neighbour one base away suggests this may be a read error. J is TRBJ2-5 and V is TRBV6-1; D perhaps matches TRBD2 (5 bases). This CDR3 spans 15 amino acids. The germline gives CDR1 MNHNS, CDR2 SASEGT. The V end lost 5 bases, the J end lost 7 bases, and 20 bases lay between the germline ends. CDR3 region: CASSSAGPLIGTQYF. The CDR3, as DNA: TGTGCCAGCAGTAGTGCGGGTCCCCTCATCGGGACCCAGTACTTC.

This clonotype was counted only a few times. The chain links TRBV15 to TRBJ2-7, with D unresolved. The CDR3 totals 12 residues. Deletions cut 0 bases from V and 6 bases from J, with 6 bases between. CDR1 and CDR2 from the germline V gene are LNHNV and YYDKDF (reference sequence). The CDR3 bases are TGTGCCACCAGCAGAGACTCGGTCGAGCAGTACTTC. Translating it yields CATSRDSVEQYF.

This clonotype was counted many times. The rearrangement joins TRBV20-1 to TRBJ1-1; 8 bases align to TRBD1. The CDR3 extends over 15 amino acids. V lost 0 bases, J lost 1 base, and 4 bases stayed unmatched. Per germline, CDR1 DFQATT and CDR2 SNEGSKA (reference sequence). The DNA for the CDR3 is TGCAGTGCTAGAGACCCGGACAGGGAGAACACTGAAGCTTTCTTT. It encodes CSARDPDRENTEAFF.

The genes are TRBV29-1 and TRBJ2-7, with unresolved D. Per the germline V gene, CDR1 is SQVTM and CDR2 is ANQGSEA. The CDR3 has 17 amino acids. Trimming removed 0 bases at V and 0 bases at J, with 18 bases between. CDR3 in amino acids: CSVEDPFISVSSYEQYF. DNA of the CDR3: TGCAGCGTTGAAGACCCTTTTATCAGCGTGAGCTCCTACGAGCAGTACTTC.

This chain connects TRBV28 to TRBJ1-4; TRBD1 aligns across 7 bases. This CDR3 is 11 amino acids long. CDR1 MDHEN and CDR2 SYDVKM come from the germline V gene. V lost 2 bases and J lost 15; bases outside the gene matches: 3. CDR3 in amino acids: CASSLRQGMFF. Here the CDR3 DNA reads TGTGCCAGCAGTTTAAGACAGGGCATGTTTTTT.

The V gene is TRBV24-1, the J gene TRBJ2-7; D ambiguous. The CDR3 has 14 residues. V was pared by 3 bases and J by 0 bases, with 8 bases between. Germline CDR1 and CDR2: KGHDR and SFDVKD. The CDR3 DNA is TGTGCCACCAGTGATAGGTTGAGCTCCTACGAGCAGTACTTC. Its protein is CATSDRLSSYEQYF.

In nucleotides, the CDR3 is TGCAGTGCTAGGGGACTAGCGGGAGAGGGCGAGCAGTACTTC. Its protein is CSARGLAGEGEQYF. The chain joins TRBV20-1 to TRBJ2-7, with 14 bases identical to TRBD2. CDR3 length: 14 amino acids. CDR1 is DFQATT, CDR2 SNEGSKA, per germline (reference sequence). V shed 3 bases, J shed 6 bases, and the junction held 4 bases outside the gene matches.

This rearrangement joins TRBV5-4 to TRBJ1-2; D not certain. V lost 2 bases to trimming and J lost 5 bases, with 16 bases between them. In germline, CDR1 is SGHNT, CDR2 YYREEE (reference sequence). This CDR3 contains 15 residues. The DNA of the CDR3 is TGTGCCAGCAGCTTCCTTGGGCGGAACCATTATGGCTACACCTTC. Its translation is CASSFLGRNHYGYTF.

This clonotype was seen a handful of times. J is TRBJ2-1 and V is TRBV13; D might be TRBD1 or TRBD2, each matching 5 bases. Trimming stripped 5 bases from V and 13 bases from J, with 21 bases between. The V gene's germline CDR1 is PRHDT and CDR2 FYEKMQ (reference sequence). This CDR3 region has 14 residues. CDR3 in DNA: TGTGCCAGCAGCGCACTATACCGGGACCGAGCACAGTTCTTC. The encoded protein is CASSALYRDRAQFF. The variable domain in full, completed from reference TRBV13 and TRBJ2-1, reads AAGVIQSPRHLIKEKRETATLKCYPIPRHDTVYWYQQGPGQDPQFLISFYEKMQSDKGSIPDRFSAQQFSDYHSELNMSSLELGDSALYFCASSALYRDRAQFFGPGTRLTVL.

This chain links TRBV30 with TRBJ1-1; D not certain. Germline-derived CDR1 and CDR2 are GTSNPN and SVGIG (reference sequence). V lost 4 bases and J lost 1, with 10 bases in between. The CDR3 covers 13 residues. This CDR3 is CAWMVPRNTEAFF. As DNA, the CDR3 is TGTGCCTGGATGGTCCCCCGGAACACTGAAGCTTTCTTT.

The table lists this clonotype with a few counts. The chain carries TRBV6-5 and TRBJ1-5, with 11 bases identical to TRBD1. Per germline, CDR1 MNHEY and CDR2 SVGAGI. This CDR3 comprises 17 residues. The J segment lost 4 bases and the V segment lost 2 bases, leaving 7 bases of the junction unmatched. The CDR3 reads CASSYRGGTGGNQPQHF. Here the CDR3 DNA reads TGTGCCAGCAGTTACCGGGGCGGGACAGGGGGAAATCAGCCCCAGCATTTT.

This clonotype was seen ten or more times. J is TRBJ2-7 and V is TRBV6-9; 8 nucleotides match TRBD2. The junction had 5 bases not matched to a gene; V was cut back by 4 bases and J by 3 bases. Per germline, CDR1 MNHGY and CDR2 SVAAGI. The CDR3 loop spans 14 amino acids. The CDR3 sequence is CASSLTGLVYEQYF. CDR3 bases: TGTGCCAGCAGTTTGACGGGACTAGTCTACGAGCAGTACTTC.

V gene TRBV20-1 combines with J gene TRBJ2-2, with 7 bases that match TRBD2. The germline V gene encodes CDR1 DFQATT and CDR2 SNEGSKA (reference sequence). The CDR3 is 18 amino acids. Trimming at V came to 0 bases and at J to 3 bases, leaving 13 bases not matched to a gene. The CDR3 reads CSARDLASGPADTGELFF. CDR3 bases: TGCAGTGCTAGAGATCTCGCTAGCGGACCTGCTGACACCGGGGAGCTGTTTTTT.

This clonotype was counted between two and nine times. The genes are TRBV30 and TRBJ2-7; 7 positions match TRBD1. Trimming at V came to 0 bases and at J to 5 bases, leaving 7 bases not matched to a gene. The CDR3 totals 14 residues. From germline, CDR1 is GTSNPN and CDR2 SVGIG (reference sequence). The CDR3 loop reads CAWSVGGSLDEQYF. In DNA, the CDR3 is TGTGCCTGGAGTGTAGGGGGCTCTCTAGACGAGCAGTACTTC.

Comment on this clonotype: With a much larger clone just one base away, this may be a read error. V and J are TRBV7-8 and TRBJ2-2, with a weak D call TRBD1 (5 bases). In germline, CDR1 is SGHVS, CDR2 FQNEAQ. This CDR3 is 16 amino acids long. CDR3 DNA: TGTGCCAGCAGCAACGTCAGAAGGGCGGACACCGAGGAGCTGTTTTTT. Its translation is CASSNVRRADTEELFF.

This clonotype has at least ten counts. V is TRBV2 and J is TRBJ2-3; TRBD1 matches at 8 bases. Germline V CDR1 and CDR2: SNHLY, FYNNEI. CDR3 length: 17 residues. The V segment lost 5 bases and the J segment 1 base; nucleotides outside the gene matches: 11. Here the CDR3 reads CASSRGTGGFGTDTQYF. CDR3 sequence (DNA): TGTGCCAGCAGTAGAGGGACAGGAGGGTTCGGCACAGATACGCAGTATTTT.

The chain joins TRBV30 to TRBJ2-7, with 7 bases matching TRBD1. Germline values: CDR1 GTSNPN, CDR2 SVGIG (reference sequence). The ends lost 3 bases at V and 2 bases at J; junction bases unmatched: 10. This CDR3 is 15 amino acids long. Here the CDR3 reads CAWRTGSGVAYEQYF. Here the CDR3 DNA reads TGTGCCTGGAGGACAGGGAGCGGCGTGGCCTACGAGCAGTACTTC.

This clonotype showed up just a few times. J is TRBJ2-7 and V is TRBV7-9; TRBD2 aligns across 11 bases. Germline lookup yields CDR1 SEHNR and CDR2 FQNEAQ (reference sequence). Losses at the gene ends were 6 bases for V and 4 bases for J; bases not matched to a gene: 5. The CDR3 is 14 amino acids. CDR3 sequence reads: CASRGTSGVYEQYF. The CDR3 DNA reads as TGTGCCAGCAGAGGGACTAGCGGTGTTTACGAGCAGTACTTC.